Listed below are T cell receptor beta chains from one sample, sequenced in a study of blood T cell repertoires in COVID-19. Generated by immunoSEQ multiplex PCR, the TCRdb table keeps only in-frame clones and is missing some. This table holds roughly 240,000 clones, around 86% found once. The specimen was peripheral blood. These receptor sequences come from an elderly woman with COVID-19, enrolled during active disease. Both conserved end residues are part of each CDR3.

TRBV15 | CATETRAGGETQYF
TRBV6-5 | CASKGQDGANEQFF
TRBV25-1 | CASSEGTGVLYGYTF
TRBV2 | CASSEWAGFLSSYNEQFF
TRBV7-6 | CASSLGGERAYEQYF
TRBV5-1 | CASKGLAGTDTQYF
TRBV7-8 | CASSESGGNNEQFF
TRBV5-1 | CASSPSGNEQFF
TRBV7-8 | CASSKLAGGPYNEQFF
TRBV30 | CAWSQGARGNTIYF
TRBV19 | CASSPQGPSYGYTF
TRBV7-2 | CASSSQGVAGNTIYF
TRBV27 | CASRDIQLNYGYTF
TRBV19 | CATKDRGNTGELFF
TRBV19 | CASSILSGTGAVQPQHF
TRBV4-1 | CASSQAAVLATEAFF
TRBV5-1 | CASSLIGGIMSEAFF
TRBV11-1 | CASSFQLTNTGELFF
TRBV7-2 | CASSAGQGGQPQHF
TRBV7-2 | CASSWIAGGQETQYF
TRBV18 | CASSPSGNQPQHF
TRBV12-3/TRBV12-4 | CASRYSGGNTIYF
TRBV27 | CASSFSRNTEAFF
TRBV6-5 | CASSPLGQDGYTF
TRBV19 | CASSIAGVTTGELFF
TRBV28 | CASSSLTGGVGPQHF